The 19 T cell receptor beta chains presented below share a single source sample, sequenced in a study of a mutant IDH1 vaccine in newly diagnosed glioma. The protocol was immunoSEQ multiplex PCR, while the TCRdb copy is restricted to in-frame clones and leaves out a portion. The table shows roughly 120,000 clones, with roughly 90% occurring only once. Antigen specificity for these receptors is unknown. This sample's time point: week 11, during vaccination. Vaccination used 300 ug of mutant IDH1 20-mer peptide per dose, with topical imiquimod. Specimen: PBMCs, collected from a glioma patient whose treatment included an IDH1 peptide vaccine. The receptors come from a woman between 45 and 60 years old with glioma.

The rearrangement joins TRBV5-4 to TRBJ2-5; 8 bases map to TRBD1. The end of the DNA is better explained by TRBJ2-7, so the J call may be wrong. Germline V lookup: CDR1 SGHNT, CDR2 YYREEE (reference sequence). The CDR3 contains 14 residues. The CDR3 DNA is TGTGCCAGCAGCCCGGGACAGGACTCCTACGAGCAGTACTTC. Amino acids: CASSPGQDSYEQYF.

The genes are TRBV7-9 and TRBJ2-5, with D perhaps assigned TRBD1 or TRBD2 (7 bases each). Germline V gene data show CDR1 as SEHNR and CDR2 as FQNEAQ (reference sequence). CDR3 length: 15 residues. Trimming stripped 5 bases from V and 3 bases from J, with 16 bases between. CDR3 region: CASSPRQGGEETQYF. The CDR3, as DNA: TGTGCCAGCAGCCCCCGACAGGGAGGGGAAGAGACCCAGTACTTC.

The rearrangement uses TRBV18 and TRBJ2-7, with a weak D call TRBD2 (5 bases). The CDR3 has 16 residues. In germline, CDR1 is KGHSH, CDR2 LQKENI. V was shortened by 3 bases and J by 2 bases, with 17 bases between the two germline ends. CDR3 residues: CASSPLSDGHPYEQYF. CDR3 coding DNA: TGTGCCAGCTCACCGCTTAGCGACGGGCACCCCTACGAGCAGTACTTC.

V is TRBV5-1 and J is TRBJ1-1; 7 bases are shared with TRBD1. Trimming cost V 0 bases and J 6 bases; bases outside gene matches: 8. The CDR3 is 15 amino acids. Looked up from germline, CDR1 is SGHRS and CDR2 is YFSETQ. The CDR3 coding sequence is TGCGCCAGCAGCTTGGGGGGGACAGTGAGCCCTGAAGCTTTCTTT. It yields the protein CASSLGGTVSPEAFF.

The chain has TRBV5-6 and TRBJ1-2; maybe TRBD1 (6 bases). This CDR3 is 13 amino acids long. V was clipped by 3 bases and J by 4 bases, with 10 bases between them. Germline V gives CDR1 SGHDT, CDR2 YYEEEE. The CDR3 is CASSSGTSYGYTF. DNA of the CDR3: TGTGCCAGCAGCTCCGGGACATCCTATGGCTACACCTTC.

This chain uses TRBV10-2 with TRBJ1-2; 11 bases line up with TRBD1. The V and J ends lost 7 bases and 7 bases, in that order; junction bases with no gene match: 11. The CDR3 has 15 amino acids. Germline loops: CDR1 WSHSY, CDR2 SAAADI. In DNA form, the CDR3 reads TGCGCCAGCATGGCGGACAGGGGGCTTGGTCTTGGCTACACCTTC. Its protein is CASMADRGLGLGYTF.

For the CDR3, the DNA is TGCAGTGCTAGGGGCAACGGGGAGCTGTTTTTT. Protein product: CSARGNGELFF. This chain joins TRBV20-1 and TRBJ2-2, with D hard to call. V was pared by 3 bases and J by 7 bases, with 6 bases between. The CDR3 is 11 amino acids. Germline lookup yields CDR1 DFQATT and CDR2 SNEGSKA (reference sequence).

This rearrangement joins TRBV2 to TRBJ2-1; the D gene could be TRBD1 or TRBD2 (6 bases each). V was cut by 6 bases and J by 3 bases, with 9 bases left in between. The CDR3 length is 13 residues. Germline loops: CDR1 SNHLY, CDR2 FYNNEI. The CDR3 DNA follows: TGTGCCAGCAGGGAGGGGGGCTACAATGAGCAGTTCTTC. This sequence encodes CASREGGYNEQFF.

The J gene is TRBJ2-7, the V gene TRBV6-1; the D gene is possibly TRBD1 (6 bases). Trimming took 10 bases from V and 5 from J, leaving 15 bases between them. The CDR3 has 12 amino acids. Germline V gene sequence: CDR1 MNHNS, CDR2 SASEGT. In DNA form, the CDR3 reads TGTGCCATTCAACAGGGTTCCCACGAGCAGTACTTC. Translated, it gives CAIQQGSHEQYF.

The chain has TRBV6-1 and TRBJ2-7; D possibly corresponds to TRBD1 (6 bases). V was pared by 10 bases and J by 0 bases, with 13 bases between. From germline, CDR1 is MNHNS and CDR2 SASEGT. This CDR3 comprises 13 residues. The CDR3 DNA follows: TGTGCCACCAGAGGACAGAACTCCTACGAGCAGTACTTC. Translated: CATRGQNSYEQYF.

This clone was observed a single time. The chain recombines TRBV15 with TRBJ2-7, with D perhaps being TRBD1 or TRBD2 (5 bases each). This CDR3 contains 14 residues. Germline CDR1 reads LNHNV; CDR2 reads YYDKDF (reference sequence). V was cut by 4 bases and J by 1 base, with 11 bases left in between. In nucleotides, the CDR3 is TGTGCCACCAGCAACCGGGACCATTCCTACGAGCAGTACTTC. Translation gives CATSNRDHSYEQYF.

This clone was found once. The J gene is TRBJ2-2, the V gene TRBV29-1; TRBD1 aligns across 9 bases. This CDR3 is 14 amino acids long. CDR1 is SQVTM and CDR2 is ANQGSEA in the germline V gene. The J segment lost 1 base and the V segment lost 6 bases, leaving 3 bases of the junction unmatched. CDR3: CSVGGQGNTGELFF. The DNA for the CDR3 is TGCAGCGTCGGGGGACAGGGGAACACCGGGGAGCTGTTTTTT.

This chain links TRBV5-4 with TRBJ1-3; D is undetermined. Per the germline V gene, CDR1 is SGHNT and CDR2 is YYREEE (reference sequence). V was trimmed by 0 bases and J by 0 bases, leaving 13 bases between them. CDR3 size: 17 residues. The CDR3 nucleotides read TGTGCCAGCAGCTTGGCCCTTGGCCCGTCCTCTGGAAACACCATATATTTT. The encoded protein is CASSLALGPSSGNTIYF.

This clone came up once. The chain couples TRBV28 to TRBJ1-2; 7 nucleotides match TRBD1. Germline trimming cut 4 bases from V and 4 bases from J; bases unmatched to any gene: 6. Germline V gene data show CDR1 as MDHEN and CDR2 as SYDVKM. The CDR3 is 14 residues long. Here the CDR3 reads CASSSNTGVYGYTF. The DNA for the CDR3 is TGTGCCAGCAGTTCTAACACAGGGGTCTATGGCTACACCTTC.

The table lists this clone with a few counts. CDR3 coding DNA: TGTGCCAGCTCACCACCAACTAGGAGCTCCTACGAGCAGTACTTC. Protein product: CASSPPTRSSYEQYF. The V gene is TRBV18, the J gene TRBJ2-7; maybe TRBD2 (5 bases). CDR3 length: 15 residues. The ends were cut back, 0 bases at V and 0 bases at J, with 9 bases in the middle. Germline CDR1 and CDR2: KGHSH and LQKENI.

J is TRBJ2-5 and V is TRBV25-1; 8 bases map to TRBD1. V shed 2 bases, J shed 5 bases, and the junction held 4 bases outside the gene matches. Germline lookup yields CDR1 MGHDK and CDR2 SYGVNS. The CDR3 is made up of 14 amino acids. The CDR3 loop reads CASSEGQGAETQYF. The CDR3 DNA follows: TGTGCCAGCAGTGAAGGCCAGGGGGCGGAGACCCAGTACTTC.

This chain joins TRBV19 and TRBJ2-5; TRBD1 matches 10 bases. Germline CDR1 reads LNHDA; CDR2 reads SQIVND (reference sequence). The CDR3 runs to 14 residues. J gave up 6 bases and V 4 bases, and 5 bases lay outside the gene matches. The CDR3 DNA reads as TGTGCCAGTAGTACTGGGGACAGGGGAAAGACCCAGTACTTC. This gives the protein CASSTGDRGKTQYF.

This sequence joins TRBV6-6 and TRBJ2-7; 9 bases are a match to TRBD1. V trimming: 6 bases; J trimming: 3 bases; junction bases outside the gene matches: 3. The CDR3 contains 13 residues. Germline loops: CDR1 MNHNY, CDR2 SVGAGI (reference sequence). CDR3 sequence reads: CASRTTGGYEQYF. The CDR3 nucleotides read TGTGCCAGCAGAACGACAGGGGGCTACGAGCAGTACTTC.

The DNA for the CDR3 is TGTGCCAGCAGCTTGGTAGTCGGAGACTATAATTCACCCCTCCACTTT. This gives the protein CASSLVVGDYNSPLHF. The rearrangement links TRBV5-5 to TRBJ1-6; D unresolved. This CDR3 is built from 16 residues. Germline CDR1 is SGHKS and CDR2 is YYEKEE (reference sequence). V lost 0 bases to trimming and J lost 3 bases, with 10 bases between them.